This record looks at one T cell receptor (beta chain) sequence and its context. Its antigen is as yet unknown. This CDR3 is 16 amino acids long. The germline V and J ends were trimmed by 1 base and 1 base, with 14 bases remaining between them. The germline V gene has CDR1 LNHDA and CDR2 SQIVND (reference sequence). Researchers set a sequencing depth target of 1 in 200,000 to 1 in 1 million T cells. The method was immunoSEQ multiplex PCR; TCRdb's version includes in-frame clones alone and lacks a portion of them. This sample has hundreds of thousands of clones; approximately 75% occur once, and the top ten carry over 9.5%. These data originate in a study of cytotoxic CD8 clonotypes in ibrutinib-treated CLL. About the study: Across the patients, roughly 10 were relapsed/refractory, roughly 14 treatment-naive and 17 to 18 IGHV unmutated.

Cryopreserved PBMCs yielded approximately 2 micrograms of genomic DNA for TCR beta libraries. Study-level results: At ibrutinib response, clonality increased, and at progression it declined back toward baseline.

This sequence originates from a human donor with chronic lymphocytic leukemia. This specimen consisted of PBMCs, obtained after 12 months of ibrutinib treatment. The chain links TRBV19 to TRBJ2-7; D possibly corresponds to TRBD2 (5 bases). This CDR3 is CASSIGLGLTSYEQYF. The DNA of the CDR3 is TGTGCCAGTAGTATAGGACTCGGACTGACATCCTACGAGCAGTACTTC. Full variable domain (missing parts from reference TRBV19 and TRBJ2-7): DGGITQSPKYLFRKEGQNVTLSCEQNLNHDAMYWYRQDPGQGLRLIYYSQIVNDFQKGDIAEGYSVSREKKESFPLTVTSAQKNPTAFYLCASSIGLGLTSYEQYFGPGTRLTVT.